These 14 T cell receptor beta chains originate from one sample sequenced in a study of graft-versus-host responses after intestinal transplantation (dated by TCRdb to the early 2020s). This sample's time point label indicates: cells obtained before transplantation from donor or recipient. Receptors were amplified or captured by the immunoSEQ multiplex PCR assay. Not all clones reach the TCRdb copy of this immuneACCESS table, which keeps in-frame sequences only. Checked studies attribute under half of the gap to unresolved V genes and leave the rest unexplained. In all, the sample holds about 21,000 clones, and 50% to 70% of those were seen once. Under 1.2% of the sample lies in the top ten. The sample in question was alloreactive CD4+ T cells from a mixed lymphocyte reaction culture, obtained before intestinal transplant. The cell subset or site label here, explained by the study, means: CFSE-low proliferating T cells sorted from roughly six-day pre-transplant mixed lymphocyte reaction (GvH or HvG direction). The receptor source for this set is a human patient who received an intestinal transplant.

The chain carries TRBV5-1 and TRBJ1-2; 9 nucleotides line up with TRBD1. The trim removed 0 bases at V and 0 bases at J, leaving 0 bases unmatched. The germline V gene encodes CDR1 SGHRS and CDR2 YFSETQ. The CDR3 runs 15 residues. CDR3 residues: CASSLGDRANYGYTF. CDR3 DNA sequence: TGCGCCAGCAGCTTGGGGGACAGGGCTAACTATGGCTACACCTTC.

The chain has TRBV30 and TRBJ1-1; D is perhaps TRBD1 (6 bases). V was shortened by 0 bases and J by 0 bases, with 17 bases between the two germline ends. The CDR3 runs to 17 residues. The germline CDR1 and CDR2 sequences are GTSNPN and SVGIG (reference sequence). The CDR3 spells CAWSVRFRGHLNTEAFF. CDR3 sequence (DNA): TGTGCCTGGAGTGTAAGGTTTAGGGGACACCTGAACACTGAAGCTTTCTTT. Filled out from reference TRBV30 and TRBJ1-1, the complete variable domain reads SQTIHQWPATLVQPVGSPLSLECTVEGTSNPNLYWYRQAAGRGLQLLFYSVGIGQISSEVPQNLSASRPQDRQFILSSKKLLLSDSGFYLCAWSVRFRGHLNTEAFFGQGTRLTVV.

The rearrangement uses TRBV18 and TRBJ2-7; tentatively, D is TRBD2 (6 bases). This CDR3 spans 13 amino acids. V dropped 8 bases and J dropped 1 base, with 12 bases sitting between them. Germline assignment: CDR1 KGHSH and CDR2 LQKENI. The CDR3 is CASATGVSYEQYF. For the CDR3, the DNA is TGTGCCAGCGCTACGGGGGTGTCCTACGAGCAGTACTTC.

Only a few counts were recorded for this clone. V usage is TRBV6-1 and J usage is TRBJ1-4, with D unclear. V gave up 4 bases and J gave up 6 bases, with 12 bases separating them. There are 14 residues in the CDR3. In germline, CDR1 is MNHNS, CDR2 SASEGT. In DNA form, the CDR3 reads TGTGCCAGCAGTGGGCGGGTCTCCTATGAAAAACTGTTTTTT. Amino acid sequence: CASSGRVSYEKLFF.

This chain links TRBV6-1 with TRBJ2-2; no firm D call. The CDR3 runs 12 residues. CDR1 MNHNS and CDR2 SASEGT come from the germline V gene. V gave up 4 bases and J gave up 6 bases, with 6 bases separating them. CDR3 sequence: CASSVGSGELFF. The CDR3 coding sequence is TGTGCCAGCAGTGTCGGGTCCGGGGAGCTGTTTTTT.

The chain uses TRBV5-1 and TRBJ2-2; D remains unclear. The CDR3 has 14 residues. Trimming took off 0 bases at V and 3 bases at J, with 6 bases between the two ends. Germline CDR1 SGHRS, CDR2 YFSETQ. The CDR3 spells CASSLARYTGELFF. The CDR3 DNA follows: TGCGCCAGCAGCTTGGCACGGTACACCGGGGAGCTGTTTTTT.

V and J are TRBV6-6 and TRBJ2-5, with TRBD2 matching over 8 bases. J was trimmed by 5 bases and V by 0 bases; bases with no gene match: 2. Germline V gene lookup returns CDR1 MNHNY and CDR2 SVGAGI (reference sequence). The CDR3 extends over 14 amino acids. This CDR3 reads CASSYSGTSETQYF. The CDR3 bases are TGTGCCAGCAGTTACTCCGGGACTAGTGAGACCCAGTACTTC.

This clone came up a few times. J is TRBJ1-1 and V is TRBV7-9; 8 bases match TRBD1. J lost 7 bases, V lost 1 base, and 8 bases had no gene match. CDR1 and CDR2 (germline): SEHNR, FQNEAQ (reference sequence). The CDR3 sequence is 15 residues long. CDR3 in DNA: TGTGCCAGCAGCTTAGGCTCAGGGGGCGAGGGTGAAGCTTTCTTT. Translated, it gives CASSLGSGGEGEAFF.

J is TRBJ2-2 and V is TRBV6-5, with unresolved D. There are 14 residues in the CDR3. Trimming left V 4 bases short and J 7 bases short, with 13 bases between. The V gene's germline CDR1 is MNHEY and CDR2 SVGAGI. CDR3 bases: TGTGCCAGCAGTTCTTTAGTTTTCATCGGGGAGCTGTTTTTT. Residues: CASSSLVFIGELFF.

This rearrangement joins TRBV10-3 to TRBJ2-1; TRBD2 agrees at 11 bases. The germline V gene has CDR1 ENHRY and CDR2 SYGVKD. This CDR3 is built from 14 residues. J was trimmed by 12 bases and V by 6 bases; bases with no gene match: 10. CDR3 bases: TGTGCCATCAGCGCTAGCGGGGGGCTGGTAGGGCAGTTCTTC. It is translated as CAISASGGLVGQFF.

The chain combines TRBV7-9 with TRBJ1-2; the D gene is possibly TRBD1 (5 bases). Germline assignment: CDR1 SEHNR and CDR2 FQNEAQ (reference sequence). The CDR3 loop spans 14 amino acids. CDR3 loop: CAAQDRGFDYGYTF. Written as DNA, the CDR3 is TGTGCAGCCCAGGACCGGGGGTTCGACTATGGCTACACCTTC. The full variable domain, completed using reference TRBV7-9 and TRBJ1-2, is DTGVSQNPRHKITKRGQNVTFRCDPISEHNRLYWYRQTLGQGPEFLTYFQNEAQLEKSRLLSDRFSAERPKGSFSTLEIQRTEQGDSAMYLCAAQDRGFDYGYTFGSGTRLTVV.

The chain combines TRBV29-1 with TRBJ2-7; the match to TRBD2 covers 13 bases. The trim removed 7 bases at V and 2 bases at J, leaving 2 bases unmatched. This CDR3 spans 13 amino acids. Germline CDR1 SQVTM, CDR2 ANQGSEA. CDR3 sequence: CSAGLAGPYEQYF. In DNA, the CDR3 is TGCAGCGCGGGACTAGCGGGACCCTACGAGCAGTACTTC.

This clone was detected once. The rearrangement links TRBV4-1 to TRBJ2-7; TRBD2 matches at 9 bases. The CDR3 is 14 residues long. Germline V gives CDR1 MGHRA, CDR2 YSYEKL. V shed 1 base, J shed 6 bases, and the junction held 4 bases outside the gene matches. Written as DNA, the CDR3 is TGCGCCAGCAGCCAAGTTAGCGGGAGTATCGAGCAGTACTTC. Its translation: CASSQVSGSIEQYF.

This clone was seen only once. This chain joins TRBV9 and TRBJ2-7; the D gene is possibly TRBD1 (7 bases). This CDR3 comprises 13 residues. Germline-derived CDR1 and CDR2 are SGDLS and YYNGEE. Between the trimmed V and J ends, which lost 4 bases and 3 bases, there was a span of 11 bases. This CDR3 is CASSPRGDYEQYF. The CDR3 DNA sequence: TGTGCCAGCAGCCCCAGGGGGGACTACGAGCAGTACTTC.